This is a list of T cell receptor beta chains from one sample in a study of glioma-infiltrating T cells. TCRdb passed the multiplex PCR reads through MiXCR, listing each CDR3 protein once. The sample has over 90,000 distinct CDR3 sequences, about 30% seen once. The source material was glioma tissue, nonneoplastic brain tissue, or PBMCs (not recorded which). These receptors all stem from a human donor with low-grade glioma or glioblastoma, undergoing nonglioma brain surgery, or in good health (not recorded which). CDR3s include the opening cysteine and the closing phenylalanine or tryptophan. Each record gives: V gene, clone size, J gene, D gene, CDR3 protein, CDR3 DNA. The D gene is left open where the match is weak. Clone size is stated in some rows and not others, as once, few, many or a class when expanded.

TRBV25-1	many	TRBJ1-1	TRBD1	CASSEWKTGGTEAFF	TGTGCCAGCAGTGAGTGGAAGACAGGGGGCACTGAAGCTTTCTTT
TRBV29-1	many	TRBJ2-1	NA	CSVNPQSFGQPYNEQFF	TGCAGCGTCAACCCTCAGTCATTTGGACAGCCTTACAATGAGCAGTTCTTC
TRBV29-1	NA	TRBJ1-4	NA	CSVAEPATNEKLFF	TGCAGCGTAGCCGAACCTGCAACTAATGAAAAACTGTTTTTT
TRBV2	many	TRBJ1-1	NA	CASSALPNTEAFF	TGTGCCAGCAGTGCTTTGCCTAACACTGAAGCTTTCTTT
TRBV6-6	NA	TRBJ2-3	NA	CASSYSGSGSDTQYF	TGTGCCAGCAGTTACTCGGGTTCGGGTTCAGATACGCAGTATTTT
TRBV5-1	many	TRBJ2-2	NA	CASSRNPGELFF	TGCGCCAGCAGCCGAAACCCCGGGGAGCTGTTTTTT
TRBV6-1	many	TRBJ1-4	TRBD1	CASSLRGDRGEKLFF	TGTGCCAGCAGCCTTCGGGGGGACAGGGGTGAAAAACTGTTTTTT
TRBV14	many	TRBJ1-6	NA	CASSQSQGYSPLHF	TGTGCCAGCAGCCAGAGTCAGGGGTATTCACCCCTCCACTTT
TRBV14	few	TRBJ2-1	TRBD2	CASSPLAGGLDNEQFF	TGTGCCAGCAGTCCACTAGCGGGGGGGCTGGACAATGAGCAGTTCTTC
TRBV2	NA	TRBJ2-4	NA	CASSSQAMGNIQYF	TGTGCCAGCAGTAGTCAGGCAATGGGAAACATTCAGTACTTC
TRBV11-2	NA	TRBJ2-3	NA	CASSLQGSVSDTQYF	TGTGCCAGCAGCCTACAGGGTTCAGTCAGCGATACGCAGTATTTT
TRBV6-1	many	TRBJ2-6	NA	CASSESTPSSSGANVLTF	TGTGCCAGCAGTGAATCTACCCCCTCTAGCTCTGGGGCCAACGTCCTGACTTTC
TRBV27	many	TRBJ2-7	TRBD2	CASSRTSGYEQYF	TGTGCCAGCAGCAGGACTAGCGGCTACGAGCAGTACTTC
TRBV19	few	TRBJ2-3	TRBD2	CASRPVGGGGTDTQYF	TGTGCCAGTAGACCCGTCGGCGGGGGGGGCACAGATACGCAGTATTTT
TRBV2	few	TRBJ1-3	NA	CASRAGYSGNTIYF	TGTGCCAGCAGGGCGGGGTACTCTGGAAACACCATATATTTT
TRBV27	many	TRBJ1-6	TRBD1	CASSLGTGYGPYNSPLHF	TGTGCCAGCAGTTTGGGGACAGGGTATGGCCCCTATAATTCACCCCTCCACTTT
TRBV9	NA	TRBJ2-3	TRBD2	CASSVVGLAGASTDTQYF	TGTGCCAGCAGCGTAGTAGGACTAGCGGGGGCTAGCACAGATACGCAGTATTTT
TRBV6-6	few	TRBJ2-2	NA	CASSYSMVGPFTGGLFF	TGTGCCAGCAGTTACTCGATGGTAGGGCCGTTCACCGGGGGGCTGTTTTTT
TRBV18	few	TRBJ2-3	NA	CASSPPLTDTQYF	TGTGCCAGCTCCCCCCCCCTCACAGATACGCAGTATTTT
TRBV10-3	NA	TRBJ1-2	TRBD1	CAISGTGNYGYTF	TGTGCCATCAGTGGGACAGGGAACTATGGCTACACCTTC
TRBV11-3	few	TRBJ2-7	NA	CASSLRQDSYEQYF	TGTGCCAGCAGCTTACGACAGGACTCCTACGAGCAGTACTTC
TRBV20-1	many	TRBJ2-7	NA	CSARDRLRGTYEQYF	TGCAGTGCTAGAGATCGCCTCCGTGGAACCTACGAGCAGTACTTC
TRBV18	few	TRBJ2-5	NA	CASSPSSGLETQYF	TGTGCCAGCTCACCGTCATCGGGTTTAGAGACCCAGTACTTC
TRBV27	many	TRBJ1-1	NA	CASSFRENTEAFF	TGTGCCAGCAGTTTTAGGGAAAACACTGAAGCTTTCTTT
TRBV5-1	NA	TRBJ2-3	NA	CASSSGRTGTDTQYF	TGCGCCAGCAGCTCCGGACGCACGGGCACAGATACGCAGTATTTT
TRBV30	NA	TRBJ1-4	NA	CAWSPPGEKLFF	TGTGCCTGGAGTCCCCCCGGGGAAAAACTGTTTTTT
TRBV6-1	many	TRBJ1-6	NA	CASSSRGSRGDSPLHF	TGTGCCAGCAGTTCACGAGGCTCTCGTGGGGATTCACCCCTCCACTTT
TRBV12-3/TRBV12-4	NA	TRBJ2-1	NA	CASSLWESVYNEKFF	TGTGCCAGCAGTTTATGGGAAAGCGTCTACAATGAGAAGTTCTTC
TRBV6-1	many	TRBJ2-1	TRBD1	CASMDRVNEQFF	TGTGCCAGCATGGACAGGGTCAATGAGCAGTTCTTC
TRBV20-1	few	TRBJ2-1	NA	CSARPWNYNEQFF	TGCAGTGCTAGACCTTGGAACTACAATGAGCAGTTCTTC
TRBV7-9	NA	TRBJ2-7	TRBD2	CASSFSGGGSYEQYF	TGTGCCAGCAGCTTTAGCGGGGGGGGTTCCTACGAGCAGTACTTC
TRBV7-2	NA	TRBJ2-1	TRBD2	CAGGTSGDSYNEQFF	TGTGCCGGGGGGACTAGCGGGGACTCCTACAATGAGCAGTTCTTC
TRBV4-1	NA	TRBJ2-7	TRBD1	CASSPGQGNYEQYF	TGCGCCAGCAGCCCAGGACAGGGGAACTACGAGCAGTACTTC
TRBV5-1	NA	TRBJ2-1	TRBD2	CASSAQTSGGANEQFF	TGCGCCAGCAGCGCCCAGACTAGCGGGGGGGCGAATGAGCAGTTCTTC
TRBV29-1	many	TRBJ1-6	NA	CSVGEDHNSPLHF	TGCAGCGTTGGAGAGGATCATAATTCACCCCTCCACTTT
TRBV12-5	NA	TRBJ1-1	NA	CASGLVPETEAFF	TGTGCTAGTGGTTTGGTACCTGAAACTGAAGCTTTCTTT
TRBV6-1	many	TRBJ1-1	NA	CASGGTGNTEAFF	TGTGCCAGCGGGGGGACGGGGAACACTGAAGCTTTCTTT
TRBV7-2	NA	TRBJ2-6	NA	CASSLAGVTGANVLTF	TGTGCCAGCAGCTTAGCGGGAGTTACTGGGGCCAACGTCCTGACTTTC
TRBV28	many	TRBJ1-5	TRBD1	CASSTTGGRSQPQHF	TGTGCCAGCAGCACCACAGGGGGTAGGAGTCAGCCCCAGCATTTT
TRBV30	few	TRBJ2-7	NA	CAWTYTQQSYEQYF	TGTGCCTGGACCTACACGCAGCAATCCTACGAGCAGTACTTC
TRBV19	few	TRBJ2-1	NA	CASTQEDSYNEQFF	TGTGCCAGTACCCAGGAGGACTCATACAATGAGCAGTTCTTC
TRBV27	many	TRBJ2-1	NA	CASNRGREQFF	TGTGCCAGCAATCGGGGGCGTGAGCAGTTCTTC
TRBV18	NA	TRBJ2-5	TRBD2	CARSTNSGGRETQYF	TGTGCCAGATCAACGAATTCGGGGGGTCGCGAGACCCAGTACTTC
TRBV7-2	many	TRBJ2-1	TRBD2	CASRDYRLNPYNEQFF	TGTGCAAGCCGGGACTATCGATTAAATCCCTACAATGAGCAGTTCTTC
TRBV6-1	many	TRBJ1-1	TRBD1	CASSWSRDRNTEAFF	TGTGCCAGCAGTTGGAGCCGGGACAGAAACACTGAAGCTTTCTTT
TRBV6-1	many	TRBJ2-1	NA	CASSEVDSSYNEQFF	TGTGCCAGCAGTGAAGTGGACAGTTCCTACAATGAGCAGTTCTTC
TRBV7-8	few	TRBJ2-1	NA	CASSSSRGSYNEQFF	TGTGCCAGCAGCTCCTCTAGGGGCTCCTACAATGAGCAGTTCTTC